This entry lists 9 T cell receptor beta chains sequenced from one sample in a study of long-term antiretroviral therapy in people with HIV. A v3.0 immunoSEQ assay was performed at survey level. The data were produced by immunoSEQ multiplex PCR, yet TCRdb's version contains in-frame clones alone and is incomplete. The sample holds about 40,000 clones, about 86% seen once. The sample was unsorted PBMCs, taken 1.2 years after starting antiretroviral therapy. The origin of the receptors is a woman aged 50 to 65 with HIV.

The genes are TRBV29-1 and TRBJ1-1; D ambiguous. The CDR3 loop spans 13 amino acids. Germline CDR1 SQVTM, CDR2 ANQGSEA. The germline V and J ends were trimmed by 5 bases and 3 bases, with 13 bases remaining between them. For the CDR3, the DNA is TGCAGCGTTCAAATGCAGATGGACACTGAAGCTTTCTTT. Translation gives CSVQMQMDTEAFF.

The CDR3 region is CASSHRDSNQPQHF. For the CDR3, the DNA is TGTGCCAGCAGCCACAGGGATAGCAATCAGCCCCAGCATTTT. The chain joins TRBV27 to TRBJ1-5; possible D gene TRBD1, 6 bases. CDR3 size: 14 residues. V was shortened by 6 bases and J by 0 bases, with 9 bases between the two germline ends. CDR1 and CDR2 (germline): MNHEY, SMNVEV (reference sequence).

This clone showed up just once. The gene calls are TRBV5-1 and TRBJ2-7; D gene ambiguous. Deletions cut 0 bases from V and 3 bases from J, with 13 bases between. Germline V gene data show CDR1 as SGHRS and CDR2 as YFSETQ. This CDR3 has 15 residues. CDR3 sequence (DNA): TGCGCCAGCAGCTTGGTATGGGGTGAAGGCTACGAGCAGTACTTC. This sequence encodes CASSLVWGEGYEQYF.

This clone has only a few counts. The chain links TRBV4-2 to TRBJ1-2; D gene ambiguous. The CDR3 is made up of 13 amino acids. Germline assignment: CDR1 LGHNA and CDR2 YNFKEQ. V gave up 6 bases and J gave up 4 bases, with 12 bases separating them. The CDR3 protein is CASSTRSLYGYTF. CDR3 nucleotide sequence: TGTGCCAGCAGTACCCGGAGTCTCTATGGCTACACCTTC.

This clone has only one observation. The chain carries TRBV10-2 and TRBJ1-1, with unresolved D. Germline assignment: CDR1 WSHSY and CDR2 SAAADI. This CDR3 spans 17 amino acids. The V end lost 0 bases, the J end lost 1 base, and 15 bases lay between the germline ends. The CDR3 DNA reads as TGCGCCAGCAGTGAGTCGCTAAGGCCGACCGGGAACACTGAAGCTTTCTTT. Its protein product is CASSESLRPTGNTEAFF.

V usage is TRBV27 and J usage is TRBJ2-7; no definite D call. Germline loops: CDR1 MNHEY, CDR2 SMNVEV (reference sequence). V lost 1 base and J lost 1, with 5 bases in between. This CDR3 has 13 amino acids. The CDR3 sequence is CASSLYVSYEQYF. The CDR3 DNA reads as TGTGCCAGCAGTTTATATGTGTCCTACGAGCAGTACTTC.

The genes are TRBV6-5 and TRBJ1-2; possible D gene TRBD1, 6 bases. This CDR3 has 13 residues. With 7 bases removed from V and 8 bases from J, the gap between germline ends came to 17 bases. CDR1 and CDR2 (germline): MNHEY, SVGAGI. In nucleotides, the CDR3 is TGTGCCAGCATCGGGGGGCCTTGGGAGGGCTACACCTTC. This codes for CASIGGPWEGYTF.

The chain recombines TRBV4-1 with TRBJ1-2; D is ambiguous. The V gene's germline CDR1 is MGHRA and CDR2 YSYEKL. Trimming stripped 1 base from V and 4 bases from J, with 4 bases between. The CDR3 length is 12 residues. The CDR3 DNA sequence: TGCGCCAGCAGCCAAGTGTTCTATGGCTACACCTTC. Its protein product is CASSQVFYGYTF.

The V call is TRBV4-1, the J call TRBJ2-3; TRBD2 agrees at 9 bases. Germline V gene lookup returns CDR1 MGHRA and CDR2 YSYEKL. V was clipped by 2 bases and J by 3 bases; unmatched bases: 15. The CDR3 runs 19 residues. CDR3 coding DNA: TGCGCCAGCAGCCAACGAAATCCTAGCGGGGAAAGCACAACAGATACGCAGTATTTT. Amino acids: CASSQRNPSGESTTDTQYF.